This T cell receptor beta chain is from a study of blood T cells in healthy people across ages. This clonotype was seen ten or more times. Its antigen is still unknown. General observations from the study: Fewer expanded clones and more diversity marked long-lived versus aged donors.

Combining a sample-barcoded 5' primer with a J-beta primer mix, a second PCR ran for about 6 to 12 cycles. TCRdb fed the 5' RACE reads into MiXCR, producing one record per CDR3 protein. This table holds more than 900,000 distinct CDR3 sequences, about 28% found once. The germline gives CDR1 SGDLS, CDR2 YYNGEE. The CDR3 sequence is 16 residues long. The J segment lost 0 bases and the V segment lost 1 base, leaving 3 bases of the junction unmatched. The sample also formed part of further work on T cells of mothers and their children.

This sequence joins TRBV9 and TRBJ2-5, with 10 bases fitting TRBD1. This clonotype originated in a woman between 35 and 50 years old in good health. The sample was blood. The CDR3 here is CASSVIGTGDQETQYF. The CDR3 DNA reads TGTGCCAGCAGCGTAATTGGGACAGGGGACCAAGAGACCCAGTACTTC.